The present TCR beta chain was sequenced within a study of CD8 T cells in ankylosing spondylitis. Per the germline V gene, CDR1 is SGHTA and CDR2 is FQGNSA. The CDR3 totals 14 residues. Trimming took off 6 bases at V and 4 bases at J, with 13 bases between the two ends. Study findings and constraints: What appeared characteristic of ankylosing spondylitis blood was a TCR beta motif of fewer than ten highly homologous variants.

TCRdb re-called the 5' RACE reads through MiXCR, storing one row per CDR3 protein. This table holds fewer than 650,000 distinct CDR3 sequences, approximately 11% found once. On this clonotype itself: Its antigen remains unidentified.

This clonotype was sampled from a male donor with ankylosing spondylitis. The material sequenced was blood, either unsorted or a sorted T cell fraction (not recorded which). This sequence joins TRBV7-2 and TRBJ1-3; weak D call: TRBD1 (6 bases). In nucleotides, the CDR3 is TGTGCCAGCAGACCCACGGGGGCCGGAAACACCATATATTTT. Protein sequence: CASRPTGAGNTIYF. Complete variable domain (other parts from reference TRBV7-2 and TRBJ1-3): GAGVSQSPSNKVTEKGKDVELRCDPISGHTALYWYRQSLGQGLEFLIYFQGNSAPDKSGLPSDRFSAERTGGSVSTLTIQRTQQEDSAVYLCASRPTGAGNTIYFGEGSWLTVV.